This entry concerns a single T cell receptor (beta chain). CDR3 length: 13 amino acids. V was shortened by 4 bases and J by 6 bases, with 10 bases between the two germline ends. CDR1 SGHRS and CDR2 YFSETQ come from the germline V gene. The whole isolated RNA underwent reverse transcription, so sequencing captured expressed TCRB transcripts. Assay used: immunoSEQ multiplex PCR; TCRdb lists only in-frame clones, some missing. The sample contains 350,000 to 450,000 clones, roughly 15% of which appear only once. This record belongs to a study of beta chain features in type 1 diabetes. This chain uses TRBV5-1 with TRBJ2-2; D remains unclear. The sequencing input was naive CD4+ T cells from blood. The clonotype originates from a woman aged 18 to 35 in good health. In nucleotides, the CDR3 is TGCGCCAGCAGCCAGGAAGTCGCCGGGGAGCTGTTTTTT. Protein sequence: CASSQEVAGELFF. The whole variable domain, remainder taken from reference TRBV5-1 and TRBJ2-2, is KAGVTQTPRYLIKTRGQQVTLSCSPISGHRSVSWYQQTPGQGLQFLFEYFSETQRNKGNFPGRFSGRQFSNSRSEMNVSTLELGDSALYLCASSQEVAGELFFGEGSRLTVL.